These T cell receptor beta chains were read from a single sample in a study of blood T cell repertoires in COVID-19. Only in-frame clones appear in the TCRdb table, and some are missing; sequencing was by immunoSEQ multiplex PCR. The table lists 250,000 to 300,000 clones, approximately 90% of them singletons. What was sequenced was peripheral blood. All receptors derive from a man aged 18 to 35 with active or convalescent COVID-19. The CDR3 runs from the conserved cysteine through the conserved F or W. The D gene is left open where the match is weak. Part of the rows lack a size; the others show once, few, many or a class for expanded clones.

CDR3aa: CASTGTGGYEQFF
CDR3nt: TGTGCCAGCACCGGGACAGGGGGCTATGAGCAGTTCTTC
v_gene: TRBV27
d_gene: TRBD1
abundance: .
j_gene: TRBJ2-1

CDR3aa: CASSGQTGLNEQFF
CDR3nt: TGTGCCAGCAGCGGCCAGACAGGGCTCAATGAGCAGTTCTTC
v_gene: TRBV9
d_gene: TRBD1
abundance: .
j_gene: TRBJ2-1

CDR3aa: CATSTSSPYNEQFF
CDR3nt: TGTGCCACAAGTACTAGTTCCCCCTACAATGAGCAGTTCTTC
v_gene: TRBV24-1
d_gene: .
abundance: .
j_gene: TRBJ2-1

CDR3aa: CASSSWGQAGSGQYF
CDR3nt: TGTGCCAGTAGTTCATGGGGACAGGCTGGGTCGGGGCAGTACTTC
v_gene: TRBV19
d_gene: TRBD1
abundance: .
j_gene: TRBJ2-7

CDR3aa: CASTTGDTQYF
CDR3nt: TGTGCCAGCACCACCGGGGATACGCAGTATTTT
v_gene: TRBV6-5
d_gene: .
abundance: once
j_gene: TRBJ2-3

CDR3aa: CASSLGPSGRADTQYF
CDR3nt: TGTGCCAGCAGCTTGGGGCCGTCCGGGAGGGCAGATACGCAGTATTTT
v_gene: TRBV7-2
d_gene: TRBD2
abundance: .
j_gene: TRBJ2-3

CDR3aa: CASSSSGQTHEAFF
CDR3nt: TGTGCCAGCAGTTCAAGTGGACAAACCCATGAAGCTTTCTTT
v_gene: TRBV27
d_gene: .
abundance: .
j_gene: TRBJ1-1

CDR3aa: CASSPPGQGVGQPQHF
CDR3nt: TGTGCCAGCAGCCCACCGGGACAGGGGGTTGGGCAGCCCCAGCATTTT
v_gene: TRBV28
d_gene: TRBD1
abundance: .
j_gene: TRBJ1-5

CDR3aa: CASSPTGDYEQYF
CDR3nt: TGTGCCAGCAGTCCGACAGGAGACTACGAGCAGTACTTC
v_gene: TRBV6-5
d_gene: .
abundance: .
j_gene: TRBJ2-7

CDR3aa: CASVTQAVNTEAFF
CDR3nt: TGTGCCAGTGTAACCCAGGCTGTGAACACTGAAGCTTTCTTT
v_gene: TRBV18
d_gene: .
abundance: .
j_gene: TRBJ1-1

CDR3aa: CASSPEGHWKQYF
CDR3nt: TGTGCCAGCAGCCCAGAGGGCCATTGGAAGCAGTACTTC
v_gene: TRBV9
d_gene: .
abundance: .
j_gene: TRBJ2-7

CDR3aa: CASSFTAAVGVHTQYF
CDR3nt: TGTGCCAGCAGCTTTACCGCAGCGGTCGGAGTACATACGCAGTATTTT
v_gene: TRBV7-2
d_gene: .
abundance: .
j_gene: TRBJ2-3

CDR3aa: CASTKALSGRGDTQYF
CDR3nt: TGTGCCAGCACCAAAGCCCTTAGCGGGAGAGGCGATACGCAGTATTTT
v_gene: TRBV3-1/TRBV3-2
d_gene: TRBD2
abundance: .
j_gene: TRBJ2-3

CDR3aa: CASSPGTDNEQFF
CDR3nt: TGTGCCAGCTCACCAGGGACAGACAATGAGCAGTTCTTC
v_gene: TRBV18
d_gene: TRBD1
abundance: .
j_gene: TRBJ2-1

CDR3aa: CASSYGAGYTF
CDR3nt: TGTGCCAGCAGTTACGGGGCTGGCTACACCTTC
v_gene: TRBV6-2/TRBV6-3
d_gene: .
abundance: .
j_gene: TRBJ1-2

CDR3aa: CASSDRDRAIYGYTF
CDR3nt: TGTGCCAGCAGCGACCGGGACAGGGCTATCTATGGCTACACCTTC
v_gene: TRBV9
d_gene: TRBD1
abundance: .
j_gene: TRBJ1-2

CDR3aa: CASSLGQGTHQETQYF
CDR3nt: TGTGCCAGCAGCCTAGGACAGGGCACGCACCAAGAGACCCAGTACTTC
v_gene: TRBV7-9
d_gene: TRBD1
abundance: .
j_gene: TRBJ2-5

CDR3aa: CASSLTGTGSKYGYTF
CDR3nt: TGTGCCAGCAGCTTAACCGGGACAGGGTCGAAATATGGCTACACCTTC
v_gene: TRBV7-3
d_gene: TRBD1
abundance: .
j_gene: TRBJ1-2

CDR3aa: CASSLQGQQKLFF
CDR3nt: TGTGCCAGCAGCTTGCAGGGACAGCAAAAACTGTTTTTT
v_gene: TRBV5-6
d_gene: TRBD1
abundance: few
j_gene: TRBJ1-4

CDR3aa: CASSLSRLSNYGYTF
CDR3nt: TGTGCCAGCAGTCTCTCTCGACTCTCTAACTATGGCTACACCTTC
v_gene: TRBV6-5
d_gene: .
abundance: .
j_gene: TRBJ1-2

CDR3aa: CACVRLAFNSPLHF
CDR3nt: TGTGCCTGCGTGAGGCTGGCATTTAATTCACCCCTCCACTTT
v_gene: TRBV30
d_gene: .
abundance: .
j_gene: TRBJ1-6

CDR3aa: CAWSSAAGANQPQHF
CDR3nt: TGTGCCTGGAGTTCCGCGGCAGGGGCTAATCAGCCCCAGCATTTT
v_gene: TRBV30
d_gene: .
abundance: .
j_gene: TRBJ1-5